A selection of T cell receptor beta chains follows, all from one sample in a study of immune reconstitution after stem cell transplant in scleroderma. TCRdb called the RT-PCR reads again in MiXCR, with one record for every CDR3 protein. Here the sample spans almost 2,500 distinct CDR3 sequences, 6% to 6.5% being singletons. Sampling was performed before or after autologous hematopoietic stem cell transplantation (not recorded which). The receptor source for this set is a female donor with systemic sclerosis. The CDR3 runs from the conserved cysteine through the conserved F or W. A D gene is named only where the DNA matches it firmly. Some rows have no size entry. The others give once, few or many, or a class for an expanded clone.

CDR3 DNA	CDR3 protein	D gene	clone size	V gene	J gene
TGTGCCAGCAGCTTAATTTTCGTAGGGGTAAAAAACATTCAGTACTTC	CASSLIFVGVKNIQYF	NA	NA	TRBV7-3	TRBJ2-4
TGCAGGGCGGGGGATCGCTACACCTTC	CRAGDRYTF	NA	NA	TRBV20-1	TRBJ1-2
TGTGCCAGCAGCGTTGCGACTAGCGGGAGGTACATCTACAATGAGCAGTTCTTC	CASSVATSGRYIYNEQFF	TRBD2	few	TRBV9	TRBJ2-1
TGTGCCAGCAGCCCGGGGGTAGCCGGAGACACAGATACGCAGTATTTT	CASSPGVAGDTDTQYF	NA	NA	TRBV5-5	TRBJ2-3
TGTGCCAGCAGTTTCTCAGGGGCAACTCAGCCCCAGCATTTT	CASSFSGATQPQHF	NA	NA	TRBV6-2/TRBV6-3	TRBJ1-5
TGTGCCATTGGGGTCTCAGCCACCGGGGAGCTGTTTTTT	CAIGVSATGELFF	NA	medium-sized	TRBV7-7	TRBJ2-2
TGTGCCAGCAGTGAACCCCTTTGGGGGGCGTATACGCAGTATTTT	CASSEPLWGAYTQYF	NA	medium-sized	TRBV6-1	TRBJ2-3
TGTGCCAGCACCAGCCGAGTGAACACTGAAGCTTTCTTT	CASTSRVNTEAFF	NA	few	TRBV6-6	TRBJ1-1
TGTGCCAGCAGCGCCGATAGGGTGGAGACCCAGTACTTC	CASSADRVETQYF	NA	medium-sized	TRBV9	TRBJ2-5
TGTGCCAGCAGCGTTAGGAGCGGGAGTAGGGTGTACAATGAGCAGTTCTTC	CASSVRSGSRVYNEQFF	TRBD2	few	TRBV7-2	TRBJ2-1
TGTGCCAGCAATCTACAGGGCCTGGGGAATTCACCCCTCCACTTT	CASNLQGLGNSPLHF	NA	medium-sized	TRBV2	TRBJ1-6
TGTGCCAGCAGCTCTAGGGGAGAGAGTGGCAATCAGCCCCAGCATTTT	CASSSRGESGNQPQHF	NA	large	TRBV7-3	TRBJ1-5
TGTGCCAGCAGTTCCTACACGGAGGGGGAGCAGTACTTC	CASSSYTEGEQYF	NA	few	TRBV28	TRBJ2-7
TGTGCCTCTTCCGGGACAAGTAATGAAAAACTGTTTTTT	CASSGTSNEKLFF	NA	medium-sized	TRBV30	TRBJ1-4
TGTGCCAGCAGCTTATCTTACTTGGAAAAACTGTTTTTT	CASSLSYLEKLFF	NA	medium-sized	TRBV7-2	TRBJ1-4
TGTGCCAGCAGCCCCAAGCAGTTCTTC	CASSPKQFF	NA	NA	TRBV14	TRBJ2-1
TGTGCCAGCACCCCCACAAATAATTCACCCCTCCACTTT	CASTPTNNSPLHF	NA	NA	TRBV28	TRBJ1-6
TGCAGTGCTGACCCCTCTTGGACAGGGCCAATGAACACTGAAGCTTTCTTT	CSADPSWTGPMNTEAFF	TRBD1	few	TRBV20-1	TRBJ1-1
TGCAGCGTCCTGACCGGGACAGGGGAGGGTGAAGCTTTCTTT	CSVLTGTGEGEAFF	TRBD1	medium-sized	TRBV29-1	TRBJ1-1
TGTGCCAGCAGTGCGGAGCGGAACACGGTTTACTCTGGAAACACCATATATTTT	CASSAERNTVYSGNTIYF	NA	medium-sized	TRBV6-1	TRBJ1-3
TGCGCCAGCAGCCTCTGGGGCACAGATACGCAGTATTTT	CASSLWGTDTQYF	NA	medium-sized	TRBV4-1	TRBJ2-3
TGTGCCAGCAGCTTGATGACGGCGGCAGATACGCAGTATTTT	CASSLMTAADTQYF	NA	few	TRBV5-8	TRBJ2-3
TGTGCCAGCAGTTACCGGACAGGGAAGGCGAACGAGCAGTACTTC	CASSYRTGKANEQYF	TRBD1	NA	TRBV6-2/TRBV6-3	TRBJ2-7
TGTGCCAGCAGTTACGGGCCAGATACGCAGTATTTT	CASSYGPDTQYF	NA	medium-sized	TRBV6-2/TRBV6-3	TRBJ2-3
TGCAGTGCTAGAGATCTGGGCAGGGACCATGGGGCCCTCCACTTT	CSARDLGRDHGALHF	NA	NA	TRBV20-1	TRBJ1-6
TGTGCCAGCAGCCTTCGGACAGGCTCAAAGGGCTACACCTTC	CASSLRTGSKGYTF	TRBD1	NA	TRBV7-2	TRBJ1-2
TGTGCCAGCAGTCCAAGACACTTGAACACTGAAGCTTTCTTT	CASSPRHLNTEAFF	NA	few	TRBV28	TRBJ1-1
TGTGCCAGCAGCTTACCCCGGTTTGGGGCGGCTGGGGAGCTGTTTTTT	CASSLPRFGAAGELFF	NA	medium-sized	TRBV7-9	TRBJ2-2
TGTGCCAGCAGTTTTCTGAGGAAATTAGAGCAGTACTTC	CASSFLRKLEQYF	NA	NA	TRBV28	TRBJ2-7
TGTGCCAGCAGTTTTACGAATGCAGGGTACGAGCAGTACTTC	CASSFTNAGYEQYF	NA	medium-sized	TRBV7-2	TRBJ2-7
TGCAGCGTTGACAGGGGTCTGAGCAATGAGCAGTTCTTC	CSVDRGLSNEQFF	NA	few	TRBV29-1	TRBJ2-1
TGTGCCAGTAGTGCCTACAGGGACACTGAAGCTTTCTTT	CASSAYRDTEAFF	NA	medium-sized	TRBV19	TRBJ1-1
TGCGCCAGCAGTATTTCCGGGGACAGGACCTACAATGAGCAGTTCTTC	CASSISGDRTYNEQFF	TRBD1	NA	TRBV5-1	TRBJ2-1
TGTGCCAGCAGTGAAGGGACAGGATCAAGGGCCCTGTCGGCTTTCTTT	CASSEGTGSRALSAFF	TRBD1	large	TRBV6-1	TRBJ1-1
TGTGCCAGCAGCTTAGGGACAGGGTTCGACAATGAGCAGTTCTTC	CASSLGTGFDNEQFF	TRBD1	few	TRBV7-6	TRBJ2-1
TGTGCCAGCAGTCCAATAGATCCCCTCTACGAGCAGTACTTC	CASSPIDPLYEQYF	NA	large	TRBV7-2	TRBJ2-7
TGTGCCACCAGTGATTCCCTTGACAGGGGGCGAATCTTCAACGCCGGGGAGCTGTTTTTT	CATSDSLDRGRIFNAGELFF	TRBD1	medium-sized	TRBV24-1	TRBJ2-2
TGTGCCAGTATGAAGTTGGTGGGTCTAATGAACACTGAAGCTTTCTTT	CASMKLVGLMNTEAFF	NA	NA	TRBV19	TRBJ1-1
TGTGCCAGCAGTATCCCCCCGCGAGAGACCCAGTACTTC	CASSIPPRETQYF	NA	medium-sized	TRBV12-3/TRBV12-4	TRBJ2-5
TGTGCCAGCAGCGTCGGTACGGAGGGGTATTCACCCCTCCACTTT	CASSVGTEGYSPLHF	NA	medium-sized	TRBV9	TRBJ1-6
TGTGCCAGCAGCTTCGGGACTGGAATGTACGAGCAGTACTTC	CASSFGTGMYEQYF	NA	medium-sized	TRBV7-6	TRBJ2-7
TGTGCCAGCAGTACGGGCCTTGGAGGCTACACCTTC	CASSTGLGGYTF	NA	medium-sized	TRBV12-3/TRBV12-4	TRBJ1-2
TGTGCCAGCCGAATAGCGGGAGGGACGGCAGATACGCAGTATTTT	CASRIAGGTADTQYF	TRBD2	NA	TRBV6-2/TRBV6-3	TRBJ2-3
TGCAGTGCTAGGGTGGATCTCGGGTGGGCTAATCGTGGCTACACCTTC	CSARVDLGWANRGYTF	NA	NA	TRBV20-1	TRBJ1-2
TGTGCCAGCAGTTTAGGGCCTCCCACCTACAATGAGCAGTTCTTC	CASSLGPPTYNEQFF	NA	NA	TRBV27	TRBJ2-1
TGCAGTGCTAGATTCCAGGGCTATGGCTACACCTTC	CSARFQGYGYTF	NA	NA	TRBV20-1	TRBJ1-2
TGTGCCAGCAGTTACTCGAGGGTCAGATGGGACCCGGGACAGGGGTACGAGCAGTACTTC	CASSYSRVRWDPGQGYEQYF	TRBD1	medium-sized	TRBV6-5	TRBJ2-7
TGTGCCAGCCGATTAGGGACAGCGGGGGGTGTGAACACTGAAGCTTTCTTT	CASRLGTAGGVNTEAFF	TRBD1	medium-sized	TRBV2	TRBJ1-1
TGCAGCGTTGAAGGGGGGCGTGTATCCGGGACTAGCGGGCCCAGCTCCTACAATGAGCAGTTCTTC	CSVEGGRVSGTSGPSSYNEQFF	TRBD2	few	TRBV29-1	TRBJ2-1
TGTGCCAGCAGCGCCACGGACCAAGAGACCCAGTACTTC	CASSATDQETQYF	NA	NA	TRBV7-6	TRBJ2-5
TGTGCCAGCAGCCAAGATCTTTTGAAATCGACAGGTGGCTACACCTTC	CASSQDLLKSTGGYTF	NA	few	TRBV4-2	TRBJ1-2
TGCGCCAGCAGCTTGGCTGGGGACGGTGAAGCTTTCTTT	CASSLAGDGEAFF	NA	few	TRBV5-1	TRBJ1-1
TGTGCCAGCAGCGATGACTGGAGGACAGATAACACAGATACGCAGTATTTT	CASSDDWRTDNTDTQYF	NA	large	TRBV9	TRBJ2-3
TGTGCCAGCATGCTCCAGGGGTTAGCTTTCTTT	CASMLQGLAFF	NA	medium-sized	TRBV12-3/TRBV12-4	TRBJ1-1
TGTGCCAGCAGCTTAGGGGCAGGGGCGATCACTAACTATGGCTACACCTTC	CASSLGAGAITNYGYTF	NA	few	TRBV7-2	TRBJ1-2
TGTGCCGAAACGCCAGGGGGTTGGAACACCGGGGAGCTGTTTTTT	CAETPGGWNTGELFF	TRBD1	medium-sized	TRBV30	TRBJ2-2
TGCAGTGCTAGAGGACCGGGCCGACCTGAAGCTTTCTTT	CSARGPGRPEAFF	NA	few	TRBV20-1	TRBJ1-1
TGTGCCAGCAGCCCACCCACCGGGACTAGCAACACCGGGGAGCTGTTTTTT	CASSPPTGTSNTGELFF	TRBD2	medium-sized	TRBV7-3	TRBJ2-2
TGTGCCAGCAGCTCCCCGTGGACAGGGGGCCTTGACGAGCAGTACTTC	CASSSPWTGGLDEQYF	TRBD1	medium-sized	TRBV7-9	TRBJ2-7